The clone carrying this T cell receptor (beta chain) was picked up many times. Its antigen is currently unknown. The CDR3 extends over 11 amino acids. Germline CDR1 is MNHEY and CDR2 is SVGEGT. The germline V and J ends were trimmed by 11 bases and 4 bases, with 11 bases remaining between them. Amplification of TCR alpha and beta CDR3 regions from RNA used iRepertoire nested multiplex PCR. One-step reverse transcription and amplification started from approximately 100-400 ng of tissue mRNA or PBMC total RNA. MiXCR, run by TCRdb on the multiplex PCR reads, gives a single entry per CDR3 protein. In the table there are about 110,000 distinct CDR3 sequences, around 25% of which are singletons. The data derive from a study of glioma-infiltrating T cells. Study-level findings and limits: Above-expected tissue-blood divergence occurred in all gliomas, most in low-grade ones. Very few CDR3 sequences were shared between tissue and blood.

The chain has TRBV6-2 or TRBV6-3 and TRBJ1-1; no clear D gene. The receptor comes from a human donor with low-grade glioma or glioblastoma, undergoing nonglioma brain surgery, or in good health (not recorded which). The material sequenced was glioma tissue, nonneoplastic brain tissue, or PBMCs (not recorded which). CDR3 region: CAVSEGTEAFF. In DNA, the CDR3 is TGTGCCGTCTCGGAGGGCACTGAAGCTTTCTTT.